This entry lists 32 T cell receptor beta chains sequenced from one sample in a study of blood T cell repertoires in COVID-19. The table came from immunoSEQ multiplex PCR; TCRdb's copy has only in-frame clones and leaves some out. The table shows about 250,000 clones, with roughly 88% occurring only once. Source material: peripheral blood. These receptor sequences come from a man older than 75 with acute or convalescent COVID-19.

The V and J genes are TRBV5-6 and TRBJ1-6, with 7 bases that match TRBD1. Trimming removed 0 bases from V and 5 bases from J; junction bases left unmatched: 2. CDR1 is SGHDT and CDR2 is YYEEEE in the germline V gene. This CDR3 region has 15 residues. The CDR3 loop is CASSLEGANNSPLHF. For the CDR3, the DNA is TGTGCCAGCAGCTTGGAGGGGGCCAATAATTCACCCCTCCACTTT. The full variable domain, in which reference TRBV5-6 and TRBJ1-6 provide the parts outside the CDR3, is DAGVTQSPTHLIKTRGQQVTLRCSPKSGHDTVSWYQQALGQGPQFIFQYYEEEERQRGNFPDRFSGHQFPNYSSELNVNALLLGDSALYLCASSLEGANNSPLHFGNGTRLTVT.

This clone has a handful of counts. One junction end does not reproduce the germline sequence, and a read error may be involved. The chain couples TRBV5-1 to TRBJ2-5; TRBD2 matches 8 bases. Per the germline V gene, CDR1 is SGHRS and CDR2 is YFSETQ. The CDR3 consists of 12 residues. The CDR3 spells CASSSSTSAGNF. DNA for the CDR3: TGCGCCAGCAGCTCCTCGACTAGCGCGGGGAACTTC. Full variable domain (remainder filled in from reference TRBV5-1 and TRBJ2-5): KAGVTQTPRYLIKTRGQQVTLSCSPISGHRSVSWYQQTPGQGLQFLFEYFSETQRNKGNFPGRFSGRQFSNSRSEMNVSTLELGDSALYLCASSSSTSAGNFGPGTRLLVL.

Only a few counts were recorded for this clone. The chain combines TRBV3-1 (or the pseudogene TRBV3-2) with TRBJ1-1, with D hard to call. This CDR3 has 13 residues. Germline CDR1 and CDR2: LGHDT and YNNKEL (reference sequence). V was clipped by 1 base and J by 7 bases, with 10 bases between them. The CDR3 reads CASSQVPESEAFF. CDR3 nucleotide sequence: TGTGCCAGCAGCCAAGTACCCGAGAGTGAAGCTTTCTTT.

The J gene is TRBJ1-5, the V gene TRBV18; 12 bases are shared with TRBD1. The CDR3 sequence is 17 residues long. Germline V gives CDR1 KGHSH, CDR2 LQKENI. The V and J ends lost 2 bases and 5 bases, in that order; junction bases with no gene match: 7. The DNA for the CDR3 is TGTGCCAGCTCACCAAGGGGGACAGGGGGCAGGGATCAGCCCCAGCATTTT. This translates into CASSPRGTGGRDQPQHF.

The chain combines TRBV3-1 (or the pseudogene TRBV3-2) with TRBJ2-5; weak D call: TRBD2 (5 bases). V lost 4 bases and J 5 bases, leaving 20 bases between the germline ends. Per the germline V gene, CDR1 is LGHDT and CDR2 is YNNKEL (reference sequence). This CDR3 has 16 residues. CDR3 amino acids: CASSPAGRTLRETQYF. In DNA form, the CDR3 reads TGTGCCAGCAGCCCCGCTGGTAGGACTCTCAGGGAGACCCAGTACTTC.

The chain has TRBV6-5 and TRBJ2-7, with a tentative D call TRBD2 (5 bases). Looked up from germline, CDR1 is MNHEY and CDR2 is SVGAGI. Trimming took 10 bases from V and 3 from J, leaving 10 bases between them. This CDR3 spans 11 amino acids. This CDR3 reads CATTRGYEQYF. DNA for the CDR3: TGTGCCACCACTCGGGGCTACGAGCAGTACTTC.

The chain carries TRBV19 and TRBJ2-2; D is perhaps TRBD1 (6 bases). The CDR3 covers 14 residues. CDR1 LNHDA and CDR2 SQIVND come from the germline V gene (reference sequence). The V gene lost 4 bases and the J gene lost 6 bases, with 12 bases spanning the gap. For the CDR3, the DNA is TGTGCCAGTAGTAAAGGACAGTTTCCCGGGGAGCTGTTTTTT. Residues: CASSKGQFPGELFF.

The rearrangement joins TRBV5-8 to TRBJ1-4, with 7 bases matching TRBD1. The trim removed 1 base at V and 7 bases at J, leaving 10 bases unmatched. Germline V gene sequence: CDR1 SGHTS, CDR2 YDEGEE. CDR3 size: 16 residues. The CDR3 reads CASSLYGGQIIEKLFF. The DNA for the CDR3 is TGTGCCAGCAGCTTGTACGGGGGACAGATAATTGAAAAACTGTTTTTT. The full variable domain, its missing parts supplied by reference TRBV5-8 and TRBJ1-4, is EAGVTQSPTHLIKTRGQQATLRCSPISGHTSVYWYQQALGLGLQFLLWYDEGEERNRGNFPPRFSGRQFPNYSSELNVNALELEDSALYLCASSLYGGQIIEKLFFGSGTQLSVL.

The chain links TRBV29-1 to TRBJ2-5; 14 nucleotides agree with TRBD2. Germline CDR1 is SQVTM and CDR2 is ANQGSEA. With V trimmed by 1 base and J by 1 base, 5 bases remained unmatched. The CDR3 has 17 residues. CDR3 sequence reads: CSVEGLAGGEVQETQYF. CDR3 nucleotides: TGCAGCGTTGAAGGACTAGCGGGGGGGGAAGTCCAAGAGACCCAGTACTTC.

The chain has TRBV4-3 and TRBJ2-2; 8 bases agree with TRBD1. V was clipped by 0 bases and J by 8 bases; unmatched bases: 8. The germline gives CDR1 LGHNA, CDR2 YSLEER. This CDR3 contains 16 residues. The CDR3 coding sequence is TGCGCCAGCAGCCAAGATCCGACAGGGGATTGGGGGGAGCTGTTTTTT. This sequence encodes CASSQDPTGDWGELFF.

The genes are TRBV9 and TRBJ2-3; no clear D. Germline lookup yields CDR1 SGDLS and CDR2 YYNGEE. CDR3 size: 15 residues. The V end was cut by 0 bases, the J end by 0 bases, with 8 bases between. The CDR3 here is CASSVAPSSTDTQYF. Here the CDR3 DNA reads TGTGCCAGCAGCGTAGCCCCCAGTAGCACAGATACGCAGTATTTT.

V and J are TRBV5-6 and TRBJ1-4; possibly TRBD1 for D (6 bases). Germline V CDR1 and CDR2: SGHDT, YYEEEE. This CDR3 comprises 14 residues. The V end was cut by 1 base, the J end by 11 bases, with 15 bases between. CDR3 residues: CASSLYRDYSKLFF. The DNA for the CDR3 is TGTGCCAGCAGCTTGTACAGGGACTATAGTAAACTGTTTTTT.

The count of this clone is one. The chain combines TRBV12-5 with TRBJ1-1; D uncertain. Trimming stripped 7 bases from V and 1 base from J, with 10 bases between. This CDR3 contains 13 residues. Germline V gene sequence: CDR1 LGHNT, CDR2 FRNRAP. For the CDR3, the DNA is TGTGCTAGTGCCGGACTGGCGAACACTGAAGCTTTCTTT. Translation gives CASAGLANTEAFF.

The chain has TRBV4-3 and TRBJ1-3; no definite D call. V lost 3 bases and J 0 bases, leaving 6 bases between the germline ends. Germline CDR1 LGHNA, CDR2 YSLEER. The CDR3 is 14 residues long. The CDR3, as DNA: TGCGCCAGCAGCCACCGGAGCTCTGGAAACACCATATATTTT. Protein: CASSHRSSGNTIYF.

Here the CDR3 DNA reads TGTGCCAGCGGTGTAGCGGGAGGCTACAATGAGCAGTTCTTC. It codes for CASGVAGGYNEQFF. The chain has TRBV7-2 and TRBJ2-1; 10 positions agree with TRBD2. CDR3 length equals 14 residues. Germline V gene lookup returns CDR1 SGHTA and CDR2 FQGNSA. V was pared by 8 bases and J by 3 bases, with 4 bases of the junction left unmatched.

The genes are TRBV12-3 or TRBV12-4 and TRBJ1-3, with D possibly TRBD1 on 6 matching bases. The V end lost 4 bases, the J end lost 5 bases, and 9 bases lay between the germline ends. CDR3 length equals 13 residues. The DNA for the CDR3 is TGTGCCAGCAGTTCGGGACACCGAAACACCATATATTTT. Encoded protein: CASSSGHRNTIYF.

The chain joins TRBV6-5 to TRBJ1-6; D ambiguous. Germline assignment: CDR1 MNHEY and CDR2 SVGAGI. Between the trimmed V and J ends, which lost 5 bases and 5 bases, there was a span of 13 bases. The CDR3 runs 15 residues. For the CDR3, the DNA is TGTGCCAGCAGTCCGACTAGGCCGAATAATTCACCCCTCCACTTT. It specifies CASSPTRPNNSPLHF.

The chain joins TRBV19 to TRBJ1-5; 7 nucleotides line up with TRBD1. Trimming at V came to 7 bases and at J to 9 bases, leaving 15 bases not matched to a gene. CDR3 length equals 15 residues. Germline CDR1 reads LNHDA; CDR2 reads SQIVND (reference sequence). CDR3: CASNIIGQAVSPQHF. As DNA, the CDR3 is TGTGCCAGTAATATTATCGGACAGGCCGTATCGCCCCAGCATTTT.

This sequence joins TRBV19 and TRBJ1-4, with D perhaps matching TRBD1 (6 bases). Deletions cut 5 bases from V and 4 bases from J, with 14 bases between. The V gene's germline CDR1 is LNHDA and CDR2 SQIVND (reference sequence). This CDR3 contains 15 residues. CDR3 sequence reads: CASSPAGQSNEKLFF. The CDR3 DNA reads TGTGCCAGTAGTCCCGCTGGACAGAGTAATGAAAAACTGTTTTTT.

This clone was recorded a few times. This chain links TRBV4-3 with TRBJ1-4; no definite D call. The CDR3 covers 17 residues. V lost 0 bases, J lost 1 base, and 12 bases lay in between. The germline V gene has CDR1 LGHNA and CDR2 YSLEER. The CDR3 reads CASSQEVPRGTNEKLFF. DNA for the CDR3: TGCGCCAGCAGCCAAGAGGTGCCCAGAGGAACTAATGAAAAACTGTTTTTT.

The V gene is TRBV3-1 (or the pseudogene TRBV3-2), the J gene TRBJ1-3, with 7 bases lining up with TRBD1. CDR3 length equals 14 residues. V was pared by 3 bases and J by 2 bases, with 1 base of the junction left unmatched. The germline gives CDR1 LGHDT, CDR2 YNNKEL (reference sequence). The CDR3 region has the DNA TGTGCCAGCAGCCAGACAGGGCCTGGAAACACCATATATTTT. This codes for CASSQTGPGNTIYF.

This rearrangement joins TRBV7-9 to TRBJ1-2; no firm D call. The CDR3 runs to 12 residues. From germline, CDR1 is SEHNR and CDR2 FQNEAQ (reference sequence). V lost 1 base to trimming and J lost 8 bases, with 8 bases between them. For the CDR3, the DNA is TGTGCCAGCAGCTTAGAAGAGGGAGGCTACACCTTC. Protein: CASSLEEGGYTF.

The chain is built from TRBV5-4 and TRBJ2-1; tentative D call: TRBD1 (5 bases). The CDR3 consists of 17 residues. In germline, CDR1 is SGHNT, CDR2 YYREEE (reference sequence). Trimming removed 2 bases at V and 3 bases at J, with 18 bases between. The CDR3: CASSFAPLGANYNEQFF. The CDR3 region has the DNA TGTGCCAGCAGCTTCGCCCCTTTAGGGGCCAACTACAATGAGCAGTTCTTC.

The rearrangement joins TRBV5-1 to TRBJ1-3; 9 bases map to TRBD1. Germline CDR1 SGHRS, CDR2 YFSETQ. Losses at the gene ends were 4 bases for V and 3 bases for J; bases not matched to a gene: 8. CDR3 length equals 16 residues. The CDR3 DNA reads TGCGCCAGCAGCCAGACCGGGACAGGGATTGGAAACACCATATATTTT. Translated: CASSQTGTGIGNTIYF.

The chain couples TRBV5-1 to TRBJ1-2; D gene unclear. Per the germline V gene, CDR1 is SGHRS and CDR2 is YFSETQ. The V and J ends lost 3 bases and 6 bases respectively, with 9 bases between them. The CDR3 has 12 residues. The CDR3 loop reads CASSSGVHGYTF. CDR3 DNA sequence: TGCGCCAGCAGCTCCGGGGTACATGGCTACACCTTC.

The J gene is TRBJ1-5, the V gene TRBV19; D not resolved. Germline V CDR1 and CDR2: LNHDA, SQIVND (reference sequence). The CDR3 sequence is 15 residues long. The V gene lost 6 bases and the J gene lost 0 bases, with 12 bases spanning the gap. The CDR3 sequence: CASSNSLFSNQPQHF. In DNA form, the CDR3 reads TGTGCCAGTAGCAACAGTTTATTTAGCAATCAGCCCCAGCATTTT.

This clone was seen once. This rearrangement joins TRBV5-8 to TRBJ2-5; perhaps TRBD1 as D (6 bases). The CDR3 consists of 16 residues. Germline V gene sequence: CDR1 SGHTS, CDR2 YDEGEE. The germline V and J ends were trimmed by 0 bases and 5 bases, with 17 bases remaining between them. This CDR3 reads CASSLDVQGIGETQYF. The CDR3 DNA reads TGTGCCAGCAGCTTGGACGTACAGGGCATTGGGGAGACCCAGTACTTC.

The chain uses TRBV5-1 and TRBJ1-1; 9 bases are a match to TRBD1. The CDR3 sequence is 16 residues long. CDR1 SGHRS and CDR2 YFSETQ come from the germline V gene. The J segment lost 1 base and the V segment lost 7 bases, leaving 11 bases of the junction unmatched. The CDR3, as DNA: TGCGCCAGCGGCCCACAGGGGGCGATGGGGAACACTGAAGCTTTCTTT. This sequence encodes CASGPQGAMGNTEAFF.

CDR3 sequence reads: CASNEGENEKLFF. For the CDR3, the DNA is TGTGCCAGTAACGAGGGCGAGAATGAAAAACTGTTTTTT. The chain combines TRBV19 with TRBJ1-4; D is unclear. The CDR3 sequence is 13 residues long. Germline lookup yields CDR1 LNHDA and CDR2 SQIVND (reference sequence). Trimming took off 7 bases at V and 5 bases at J, with 11 bases between the two ends. The full variable domain, with the rest looked up from reference TRBV19 and TRBJ1-4, is DGGITQSPKYLFRKEGQNVTLSCEQNLNHDAMYWYRQDPGQGLRLIYYSQIVNDFQKGDIAEGYSVSREKKESFPLTVTSAQKNPTAFYLCASNEGENEKLFFGSGTQLSVL.

The CDR3 DNA reads TGTGCCAGTTGTCGACAGGCATTCGTCGGGGCTGGAAACACCATATATTTT. This translates into CASCRQAFVGAGNTIYF. This rearrangement joins TRBV19 to TRBJ1-3; D possibly corresponds to TRBD1 (6 bases). Germline V CDR1 and CDR2: LNHDA, SQIVND (reference sequence). The length of the CDR3 is 17 residues. The ends were cut back, 8 bases at V and 2 bases at J, with 22 bases in the middle.

This clone occurred a few times. The J gene is TRBJ1-1, the V gene TRBV5-7, with D perhaps matching TRBD1 (5 bases). TRBV5-7 is labeled an ORF, and its function is uncertain. The length of the CDR3 is 17 residues. Trimming left V 6 bases short and J 8 bases short, with 29 bases between. The CDR3 spells CASIEFPPGAKQREAFF. The CDR3 DNA reads TGTGCCAGCATCGAGTTTCCTCCTGGGGCCAAACAGAGGGAAGCTTTCTTT.

The genes are TRBV24-1 and TRBJ2-1; D remains ambiguous. The CDR3 is 13 residues long. Trimming took off 4 bases at V and 6 bases at J, with 9 bases between the two ends. Germline V gene sequence: CDR1 KGHDR, CDR2 SFDVKD. Here the CDR3 reads CATSDPGRNEQFF. CDR3 coding DNA: TGTGCCACCAGTGACCCGGGTCGCAATGAGCAGTTCTTC.